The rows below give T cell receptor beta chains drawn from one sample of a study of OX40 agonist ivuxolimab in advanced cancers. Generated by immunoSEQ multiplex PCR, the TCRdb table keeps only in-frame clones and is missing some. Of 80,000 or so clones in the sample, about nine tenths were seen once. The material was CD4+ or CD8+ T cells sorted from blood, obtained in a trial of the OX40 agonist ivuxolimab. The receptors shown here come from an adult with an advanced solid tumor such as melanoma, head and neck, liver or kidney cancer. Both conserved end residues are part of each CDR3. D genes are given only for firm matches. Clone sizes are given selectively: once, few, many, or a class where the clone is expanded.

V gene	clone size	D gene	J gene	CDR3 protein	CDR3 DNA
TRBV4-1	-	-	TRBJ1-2	CASSQESEAYYGYTF	TGCGCCAGCAGCCAAGAAAGTGAGGCTTACTATGGCTACACCTTC
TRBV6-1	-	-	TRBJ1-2	CASSARPQTSTLGAF	TGTGCCAGCAGTGCCCGACCCCAAACATCAACCCTCGGGGCCTTC
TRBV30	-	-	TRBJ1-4	CAWSSKGLGNEKLFF	TGTGCCTGGAGCTCCAAAGGACTAGGGAATGAAAAACTGTTTTTT
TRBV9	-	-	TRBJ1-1	CASSVTGQNTEAFF	TGTGCCAGCAGCGTCACCGGACAGAACACTGAAGCTTTCTTT
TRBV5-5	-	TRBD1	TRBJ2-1	CASSSGQGIDEQFF	TGTGCCAGCAGCTCGGGACAGGGAATCGATGAGCAGTTCTTC
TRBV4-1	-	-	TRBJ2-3	CASSYRAVVEDTQYF	TGCGCCAGCAGCTACAGGGCCGTGGTGGAAGATACGCAGTATTTT
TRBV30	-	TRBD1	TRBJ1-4	CAWSSQGAAEKLFF	TGTGCCTGGAGTTCACAGGGGGCTGCTGAAAAACTGTTTTTT
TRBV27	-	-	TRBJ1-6	CASSPDSINLLSSYNSPLHF	TGTGCCAGCAGCCCCGACAGCATAAACCTTCTGAGCTCCTATAATTCACCCCTCCACTTT
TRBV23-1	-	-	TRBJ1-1	CASSQCLGDGTEAFF	TGCGCCAGCAGTCAATGTCTGGGGGACGGCACTGAAGCTTTCTTT
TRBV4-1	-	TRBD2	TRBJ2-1	CASSLTPSGGRNEQFF	TGCGCCAGCAGCCTTACGCCGTCGGGAGGCCGAAATGAGCAGTTCTTC
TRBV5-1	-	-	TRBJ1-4	CASSLATGEGEKLFF	TGCGCCAGCAGCTTGGCGACAGGAGAAGGGGAAAAACTGTTTTTT
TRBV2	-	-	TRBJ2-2	CASSGAATGELFF	TGTGCCAGCAGTGGTGCAGCCACCGGGGAGCTGTTTTTT
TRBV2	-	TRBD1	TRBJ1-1	CASSETQGGNTEAFF	TGTGCCAGCAGCGAAACCCAGGGGGGAAACACTGAAGCTTTCTTT
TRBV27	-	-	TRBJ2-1	CASSSRQFQYNEQFF	TGTGCCAGCAGTTCACGACAGTTTCAGTACAATGAGCAGTTCTTC
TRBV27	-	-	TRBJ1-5	CASSLTGDQPQHF	TGTGCCAGCAGTTTAACCGGAGATCAGCCCCAGCATTTT
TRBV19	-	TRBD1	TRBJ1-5	CASSKGQGGQPQHF	TGTGCCAGTAGTAAGGGACAGGGCGGACAGCCCCAGCATTTT
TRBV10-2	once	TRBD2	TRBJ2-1	CASSGLAGNNEQFF	TGCGCCAGCAGTGGACTAGCGGGAAACAATGAGCAGTTCTTC
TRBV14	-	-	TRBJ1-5	CASSQGGGPGQPQHF	TGTGCCAGCAGCCAAGGAGGAGGGCCTGGTCAGCCCCAGCATTTT
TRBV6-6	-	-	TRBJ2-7	CASTLSYRTAYEQYF	TGTGCCAGCACCCTTTCTTACAGGACAGCCTACGAGCAGTACTTC
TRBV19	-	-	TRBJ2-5	CASSIPPEPQYF	TGTGCCAGTAGTATACCCCCCGAGCCCCAGTACTTC
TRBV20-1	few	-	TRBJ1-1	CSARWGEAFF	TGCAGTGCCCGATGGGGCGAAGCTTTCTTT
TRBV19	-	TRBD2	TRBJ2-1	CASRTSGRSNEQFF	TGTGCCAGCAGGACTAGCGGGAGAAGTAATGAGCAGTTCTTC
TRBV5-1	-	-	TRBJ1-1	CASSLTGPDTDTEAFF	TGCGCCAGCAGCTTGACAGGGCCCGACACAGACACTGAAGCTTTCTTT
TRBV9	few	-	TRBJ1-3	CASSVDPVSGNTIYF	TGTGCCAGCAGCGTAGATCCAGTCTCTGGAAACACCATATATTTT
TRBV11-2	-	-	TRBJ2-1	CASSPQVSEQFF	TGTGCCAGCAGCCCGCAGGTGAGTGAGCAGTTCTTC
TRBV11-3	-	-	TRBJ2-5	CASSRAGETQYF	TGTGCCAGCAGCCGGGCAGGCGAGACCCAGTACTTC
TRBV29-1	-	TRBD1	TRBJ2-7	CSMQGASYEQYF	TGCAGCATGCAGGGGGCCTCCTACGAGCAGTACTTC
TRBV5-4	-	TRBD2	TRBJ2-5	CASSLEPGGLQETQYF	TGTGCCAGCAGCTTGGAACCGGGGGGTCTCCAAGAGACCCAGTACTTC
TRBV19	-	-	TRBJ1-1	CATRRDTAPNTEAFF	TGTGCCACCCGGCGGGACACAGCGCCGAACACTGAAGCTTTCTTT
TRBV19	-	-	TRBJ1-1	CASSARPGRNTEAFF	TGTGCCAGTAGTGCTAGGCCCGGACGCAACACTGAAGCTTTCTTT
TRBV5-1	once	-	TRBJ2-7	CASSVSSSSYEQYF	TGCGCCAGCAGCGTCTCCTCTAGCTCCTACGAGCAGTACTTC
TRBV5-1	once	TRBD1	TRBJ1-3	CASSLATTGAGNTIYF	TGCGCCAGCAGCTTGGCCACGACAGGGGCTGGAAACACCATATATTTT
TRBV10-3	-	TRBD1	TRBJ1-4	CAISSQGDRRNEKLFF	TGTGCCATCAGCTCCCAAGGGGACAGGAGAAATGAAAAACTGTTTTTT
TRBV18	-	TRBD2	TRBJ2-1	CASSPLAGGVNEQFF	TGTGCCAGCTCACCGCTGGCGGGGGGGGTCAATGAGCAGTTCTTC
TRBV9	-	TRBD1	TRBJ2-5	CASSPLGGWEETQYF	TGTGCCAGCAGCCCCCTAGGGGGCTGGGAAGAGACCCAGTACTTC
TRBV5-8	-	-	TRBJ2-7	CASSFDRSYEQYF	TGTGCCAGCAGCTTTGACAGATCCTACGAGCAGTACTTC
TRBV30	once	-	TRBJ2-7	CAWSKGETYEQYF	TGTGCCTGGAGTAAAGGGGAAACCTACGAGCAGTACTTC
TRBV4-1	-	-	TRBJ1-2	CASSHSIDRNYGYTF	TGCGCCAGCAGCCATTCCATCGACAGGAACTATGGCTACACCTTC
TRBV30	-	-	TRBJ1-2	CAWSVQGGDGYTF	TGTGCCTGGAGTGTACAGGGAGGGGATGGCTACACCTTC
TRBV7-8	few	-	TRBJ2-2	CASSLDTGNTGELFF	TGTGCCAGCAGCTTAGATACAGGGAACACCGGGGAGCTGTTTTTT
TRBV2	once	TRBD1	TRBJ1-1	CASSENRGHTEAFF	TGTGCCAGCAGTGAAAACAGGGGGCACACTGAAGCTTTCTTT
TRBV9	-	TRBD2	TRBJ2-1	CASSTTSGHNEQFF	TGTGCCAGCTCTACAACTAGCGGCCACAATGAGCAGTTCTTC
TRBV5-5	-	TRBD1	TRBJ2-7	CASSLGTGGSQYEQYF	TGTGCCAGCAGCCTAGGGACAGGGGGCTCCCAATACGAGCAGTACTTC
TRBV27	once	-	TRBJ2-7	CASRDPGPKTYEQYF	TGTGCCAGCAGAGATCCGGGACCCAAAACCTACGAGCAGTACTTC
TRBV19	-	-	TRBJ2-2	CASKEGAQAGELFF	TGTGCCAGTAAGGAGGGGGCGCAAGCCGGGGAGCTGTTTTTT
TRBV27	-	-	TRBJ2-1	CASSQTPVGHEQFF	TGTGCCAGCAGTCAGACCCCAGTGGGGCATGAGCAGTTCTTC
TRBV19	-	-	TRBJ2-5	CASSMGVVEEETQYF	TGTGCCAGTAGTATGGGGGTGGTAGAAGAAGAGACCCAGTACTTC
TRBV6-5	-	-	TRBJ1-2	CASSSRLRFNYGYTF	TGTGCCAGCAGTTCTCGGCTTCGCTTTAACTATGGCTACACCTTC
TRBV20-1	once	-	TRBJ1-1	CSARGPGEAFF	TGCAGTGCTAGAGGTCCCGGGGAAGCTTTCTTT
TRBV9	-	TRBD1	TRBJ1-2	CASSGTGGGYGYTF	TGTGCCAGCAGCGGGACAGGGGGTGGCTATGGCTACACCTTC
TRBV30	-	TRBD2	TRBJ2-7	CAWRYAGGPYEQYF	TGTGCCTGGAGGTACGCGGGAGGGCCTTACGAGCAGTACTTC
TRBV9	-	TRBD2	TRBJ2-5	CASSVAGLAGQETQYF	TGTGCCAGCAGCGTAGCGGGACTAGCGGGGCAAGAGACCCAGTACTTC
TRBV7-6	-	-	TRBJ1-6	CASSLVRGDSPLHF	TGTGCCAGCAGCTTAGTGAGGGGGGATTCACCCCTCCACTTT
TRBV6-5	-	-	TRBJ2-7	CASSRATDAYEQYF	TGTGCCAGCAGCCGAGCGACCGATGCCTACGAGCAGTACTTC